Listed here are 8 T cell receptor beta chains from one sample, sequenced in a study of glioma-infiltrating T cells after dendritic cell vaccination. TCRdb's table, derived via immunoSEQ multiplex PCR, lists solely in-frame clones and lacks some. Altogether 72,000 or so clones are present, more than 75% being singletons, with the ten largest covering approximately 2.4%. Time point given: after dendritic cell vaccination, including at tumor progression/relapse. This material consisted of blood, taken after dendritic cell vaccination. These receptors came from a human donor with glioblastoma.

The chain is built from TRBV27 and TRBJ2-5; 8 positions agree with TRBD1. The CDR3 covers 17 residues. Per germline, CDR1 MNHEY and CDR2 SMNVEV (reference sequence). Trimming cost V 3 bases and J 1 base; bases outside gene matches: 10. The CDR3 is CASSFSYGQGFQETQYF. The DNA for the CDR3 is TGTGCCAGCAGTTTTTCATACGGACAGGGCTTCCAAGAGACCCAGTACTTC.

This clone was picked up one time. The rearrangement uses TRBV28 and TRBJ2-3; D possibly corresponds to TRBD1 (6 bases). Germline-derived CDR1 and CDR2 are MDHEN and SYDVKM. V lost 3 bases and J lost 1, with 17 bases in between. The CDR3 totals 17 residues. In DNA form, the CDR3 reads TGTGCCAGCAGTTTCCCTCAAGGGGGTGTAGGCACAGATACGCAGTATTTT. Translating it yields CASSFPQGGVGTDTQYF.

This sequence joins TRBV7-3 and TRBJ2-3; TRBD1 matches at 7 bases. The length of the CDR3 is 14 residues. CDR1 and CDR2 from the germline V gene are SGHTA and FQGTGA. The V segment lost 6 bases and the J segment 0 bases; nucleotides outside the gene matches: 3. The CDR3 reads CASREQGSTDTQYF. DNA for the CDR3: TGTGCCAGCAGAGAACAGGGGAGCACAGATACGCAGTATTTT.

The chain combines TRBV6-5 with TRBJ2-3; 8 nucleotides align to TRBD2. V was pared by 5 bases and J by 4 bases, with 5 bases of the junction left unmatched. Germline assignment: CDR1 MNHEY and CDR2 SVGAGI. This CDR3 is built from 14 residues. The CDR3 is CASSEGTSADTQYF. Here the CDR3 DNA reads TGTGCCAGCAGTGAAGGGACTAGTGCAGATACGCAGTATTTT.

The chain joins TRBV5-6 to TRBJ1-5; possibly TRBD1 for D (6 bases). The CDR3 runs to 14 residues. Germline CDR1 reads SGHDT; CDR2 reads YYEEEE. V was pared by 3 bases and J by 7 bases, with 14 bases between. CDR3: CASSSRQVPQPQHF. The CDR3 DNA reads TGTGCCAGCAGCTCGAGACAGGTTCCCCAGCCCCAGCATTTT.

The rearrangement uses TRBV10-1 and TRBJ1-1; D remains ambiguous. This CDR3 is built from 12 residues. Per the germline V gene, CDR1 is WNHNN and CDR2 is SYGVQD (reference sequence). Trimming removed 4 bases from V and 1 base from J, with 4 bases in between. The CDR3: CASSAGNTEAFF. DNA for the CDR3: TGCGCCAGCAGTGCGGGGAACACTGAAGCTTTCTTT.

This clone appeared once. This chain joins TRBV27 and TRBJ2-5, with 12 bases aligning to TRBD2. Germline V gives CDR1 MNHEY, CDR2 SMNVEV (reference sequence). Trimming removed 4 bases from V and 5 bases from J; junction bases left unmatched: 14. This CDR3 has 18 amino acids. CDR3 region: CASSSPSGRAGIDETQYF. The CDR3 nucleotides read TGTGCCAGCAGTTCCCCTAGCGGGAGGGCCGGAATTGATGAGACCCAGTACTTC.

This clone was counted once. The chain recombines TRBV19 with TRBJ1-1; 9 bases map to TRBD1. This CDR3 has 18 residues. From germline, CDR1 is LNHDA and CDR2 SQIVND (reference sequence). The ends lost 5 bases at V and 4 bases at J; junction bases unmatched: 17. The DNA for the CDR3 is TGTGCCAGTAGTCCTTCTATCGGTACAGGGGGCCGGGGCACTGAAGCTTTCTTT. It yields the protein CASSPSIGTGGRGTEAFF.